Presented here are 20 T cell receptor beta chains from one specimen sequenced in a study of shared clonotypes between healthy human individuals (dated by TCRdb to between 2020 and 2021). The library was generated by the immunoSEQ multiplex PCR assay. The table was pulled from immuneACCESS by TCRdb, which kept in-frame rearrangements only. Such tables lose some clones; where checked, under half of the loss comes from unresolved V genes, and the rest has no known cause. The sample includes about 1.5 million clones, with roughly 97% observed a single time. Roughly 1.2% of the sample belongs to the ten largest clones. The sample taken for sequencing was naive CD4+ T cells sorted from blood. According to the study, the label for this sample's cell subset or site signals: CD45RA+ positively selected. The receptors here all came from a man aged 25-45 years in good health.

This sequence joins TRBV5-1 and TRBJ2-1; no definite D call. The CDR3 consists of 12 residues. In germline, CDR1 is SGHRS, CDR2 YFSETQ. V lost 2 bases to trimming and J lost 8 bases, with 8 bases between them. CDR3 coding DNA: TGCGCCAGCAGCTTCGTGAGCGATGAGCAGTTCTTC. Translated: CASSFVSDEQFF.

CDR3 in DNA: TGTGCCTGGAGTGGCCGCGGAGGTTCTGGGGCCAACGTCCTGACTTTC. This encodes CAWSGRGGSGANVLTF. J is TRBJ2-6 and V is TRBV30; weak D call: TRBD2 (5 bases). The CDR3 covers 16 residues. Per the germline V gene, CDR1 is GTSNPN and CDR2 is SVGIG (reference sequence). Deletions cut 1 base from V and 1 base from J, with 11 bases between.

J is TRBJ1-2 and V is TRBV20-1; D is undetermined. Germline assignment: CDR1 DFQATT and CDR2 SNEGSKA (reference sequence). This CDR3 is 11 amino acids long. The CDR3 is CRPRANYGYTF. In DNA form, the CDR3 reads TGCAGACCTCGGGCCAACTATGGCTACACCTTC.

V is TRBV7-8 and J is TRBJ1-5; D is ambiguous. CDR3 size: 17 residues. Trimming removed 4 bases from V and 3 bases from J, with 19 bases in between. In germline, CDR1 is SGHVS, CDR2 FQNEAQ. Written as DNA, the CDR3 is TGTGCCAGCAGCTCCACCCTGACGGAAGCCTACAATCAGCCCCAGCATTTT. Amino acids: CASSSTLTEAYNQPQHF.

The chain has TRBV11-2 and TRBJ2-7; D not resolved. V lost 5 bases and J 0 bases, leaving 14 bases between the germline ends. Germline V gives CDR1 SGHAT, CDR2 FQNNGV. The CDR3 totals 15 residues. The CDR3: CASSPGSQRSYEQYF. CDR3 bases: TGTGCCAGCAGCCCCGGGTCCCAGCGCTCCTACGAGCAGTACTTC.

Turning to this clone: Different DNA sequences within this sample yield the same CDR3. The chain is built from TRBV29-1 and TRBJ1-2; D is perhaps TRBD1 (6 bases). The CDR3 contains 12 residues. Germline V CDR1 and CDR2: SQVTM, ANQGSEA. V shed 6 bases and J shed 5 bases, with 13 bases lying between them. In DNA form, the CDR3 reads TGCAGCGTCGTCCAGGGGAATTATGGCTACACCTTC. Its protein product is CSVVQGNYGYTF.

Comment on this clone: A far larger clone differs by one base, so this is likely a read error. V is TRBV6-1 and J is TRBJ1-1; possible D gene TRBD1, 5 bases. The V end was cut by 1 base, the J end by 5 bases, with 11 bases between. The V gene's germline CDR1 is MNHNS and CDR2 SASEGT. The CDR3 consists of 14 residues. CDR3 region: CASSEVGGDTEAFF. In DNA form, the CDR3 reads TGTGCCAGCAGTGAAGTGGGGGGGGATACTGAAGCTTTCTTT.

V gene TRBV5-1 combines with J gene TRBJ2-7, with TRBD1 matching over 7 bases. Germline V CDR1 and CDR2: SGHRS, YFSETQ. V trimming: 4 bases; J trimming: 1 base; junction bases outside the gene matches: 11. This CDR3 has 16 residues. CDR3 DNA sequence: TGCGCCAGCAGCCCAGCGACAGGGACCCTGTCCTACGAGCAGTACTTC. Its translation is CASSPATGTLSYEQYF.

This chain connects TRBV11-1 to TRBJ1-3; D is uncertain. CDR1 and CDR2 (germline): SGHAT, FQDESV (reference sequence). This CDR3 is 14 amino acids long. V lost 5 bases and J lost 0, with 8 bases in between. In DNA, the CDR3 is TGTGCCAGCAGCCCAGACACCTCTGGAAACACCATATATTTT. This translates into CASSPDTSGNTIYF.

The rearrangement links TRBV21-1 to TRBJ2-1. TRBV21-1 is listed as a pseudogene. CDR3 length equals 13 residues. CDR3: CAIIHRNHNEQFF. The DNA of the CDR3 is TGTGCCATCATCCACCGGAACCACAATGAGCAGTTCTTC.

The CDR3 here is CASSERVERSGELFF. For the CDR3, the DNA is TGTGCCAGCAGTGAGAGGGTTGAGAGGTCCGGGGAGCTGTTTTTT. The chain carries TRBV2 and TRBJ2-2, with D perhaps TRBD2 (5 bases). CDR3 length equals 15 residues. Between the trimmed V and J ends, which lost 3 bases and 6 bases, there was a span of 14 bases. CDR1 is SNHLY and CDR2 is FYNNEI in the germline V gene.

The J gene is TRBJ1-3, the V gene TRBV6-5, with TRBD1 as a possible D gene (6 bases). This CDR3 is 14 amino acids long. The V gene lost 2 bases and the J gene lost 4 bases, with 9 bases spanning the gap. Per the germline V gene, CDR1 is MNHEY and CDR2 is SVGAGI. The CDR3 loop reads CASSYTGKGNTIYF. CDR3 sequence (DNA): TGTGCCAGCAGTTACACAGGGAAAGGAAACACCATATATTTT.

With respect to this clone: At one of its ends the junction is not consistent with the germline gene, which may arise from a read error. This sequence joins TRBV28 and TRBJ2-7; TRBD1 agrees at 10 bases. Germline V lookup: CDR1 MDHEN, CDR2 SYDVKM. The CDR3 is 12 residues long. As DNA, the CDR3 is TGTGCCAGCAGTTTTTCTCCGGGACAGGGGAATTTC. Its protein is CASSFSPGQGNF.

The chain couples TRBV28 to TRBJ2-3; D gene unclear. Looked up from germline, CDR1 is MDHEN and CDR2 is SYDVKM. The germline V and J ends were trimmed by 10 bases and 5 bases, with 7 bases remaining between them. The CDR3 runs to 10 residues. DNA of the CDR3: TGTGCCACCCAGAAAGATACGCAGTATTTT. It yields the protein CATQKDTQYF.

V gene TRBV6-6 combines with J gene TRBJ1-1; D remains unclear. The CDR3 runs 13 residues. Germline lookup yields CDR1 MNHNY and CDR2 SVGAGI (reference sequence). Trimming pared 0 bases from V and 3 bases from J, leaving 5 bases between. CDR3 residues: CASSYSSDTEAFF. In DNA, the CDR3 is TGTGCCAGCAGTTACTCCTCGGACACTGAAGCTTTCTTT.

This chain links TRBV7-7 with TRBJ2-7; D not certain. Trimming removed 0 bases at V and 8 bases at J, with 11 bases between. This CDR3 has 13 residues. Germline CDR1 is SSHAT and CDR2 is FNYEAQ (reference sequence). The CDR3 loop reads CASSLAYDEKQYF. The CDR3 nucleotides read TGTGCCAGCAGCTTAGCGTACGACGAGAAGCAGTACTTC.

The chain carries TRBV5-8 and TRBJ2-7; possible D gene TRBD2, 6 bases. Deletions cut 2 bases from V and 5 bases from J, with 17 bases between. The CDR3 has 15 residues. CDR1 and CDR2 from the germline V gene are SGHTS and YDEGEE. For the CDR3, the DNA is TGTGCCAGCAGCTTTGGGAGGAGGTCTCCGAACGAGCAGTACTTC. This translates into CASSFGRRSPNEQYF.

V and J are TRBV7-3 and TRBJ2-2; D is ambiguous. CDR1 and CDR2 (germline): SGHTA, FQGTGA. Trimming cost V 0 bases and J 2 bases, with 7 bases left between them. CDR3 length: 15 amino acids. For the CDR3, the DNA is TGTGCCAGCAGCTTAACGTCCCTAAACACCGGGGAGCTGTTTTTT. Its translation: CASSLTSLNTGELFF.

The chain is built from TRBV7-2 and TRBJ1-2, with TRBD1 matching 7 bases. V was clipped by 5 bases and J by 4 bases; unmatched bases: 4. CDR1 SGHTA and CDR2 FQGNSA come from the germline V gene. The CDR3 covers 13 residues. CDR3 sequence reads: CASSQGQSYGYTF. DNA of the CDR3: TGTGCCAGCAGCCAGGGACAGTCCTATGGCTACACCTTC.

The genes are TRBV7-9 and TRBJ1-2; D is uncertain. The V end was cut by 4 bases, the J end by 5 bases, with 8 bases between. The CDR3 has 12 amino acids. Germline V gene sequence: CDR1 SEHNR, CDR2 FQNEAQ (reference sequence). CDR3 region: CASSSDGYGYTF. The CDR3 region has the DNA TGTGCCAGCAGCTCGGACGGTTATGGCTACACCTTC.